Listed here are 29 T cell receptor beta chains from one sample, sequenced in a study of blood T cell repertoires in COVID-19. Here immunoSEQ multiplex PCR was the method, and the copy in TCRdb shows in-frame clones only, minus some. The sample lists more than 300,000 clones; around 88% were seen once. Sequencing was performed on peripheral blood. These receptors all stem from a woman aged 45 to 65 with acute or convalescent COVID-19.

This chain links TRBV28 with TRBJ2-7; TRBD1 might be the D (6 bases). CDR1 and CDR2 (germline): MDHEN, SYDVKM. The CDR3 runs to 13 residues. The germline V and J ends were trimmed by 4 bases and 3 bases, with 10 bases remaining between them. The CDR3 is CASSWGQGYEQYF. The CDR3 DNA is TGTGCCAGCAGTTGGGGGCAGGGCTACGAGCAGTACTTC.

The chain links TRBV7-6 to TRBJ2-2, with D maybe TRBD1 (6 bases). The CDR3 has 15 residues. Germline CDR1 and CDR2: SGHVS and FNYEAQ. The V and J ends lost 2 bases and 1 base respectively, with 8 bases between them. DNA of the CDR3: TGTGCCAGCAGCTTAACGACAGGGAACACCGGGGAGCTGTTTTTT. Encoded protein: CASSLTTGNTGELFF.

The CDR3 here is CASSLGIIESPLHF. For the CDR3, the DNA is TGCGCCAGCAGCTTGGGTATTATTGAGTCACCCCTCCACTTT. The gene calls are TRBV5-1 and TRBJ1-6; D is uncertain. The CDR3 covers 14 residues. Germline V CDR1 and CDR2: SGHRS, YFSETQ. Trimming took off 0 bases at V and 10 bases at J, with 11 bases between the two ends.

V and J are TRBV3-1 (or the pseudogene TRBV3-2) and TRBJ1-5; the match to TRBD1 covers 7 bases. The V and J ends lost 0 bases and 2 bases, in that order; junction bases with no gene match: 10. Germline lookup yields CDR1 LGHDT and CDR2 YNNKEL (reference sequence). This CDR3 contains 18 residues. The CDR3 loop reads CASSQENRGGSGNQPQHF. The CDR3 nucleotides are TGTGCCAGCAGCCAAGAGAACAGGGGAGGATCGGGCAATCAGCCCCAGCATTTT.

To note about this clone: Other DNA sequences in this specimen translate into the identical CDR3. The genes are TRBV27 and TRBJ2-7, with D tentatively TRBD1 (5 bases). Germline V gene data show CDR1 as MNHEY and CDR2 as SMNVEV (reference sequence). V was cut by 3 bases and J by 6 bases, with 6 bases left in between. The CDR3 is made up of 11 amino acids. CDR3: CASSFGAEQYF. CDR3 nucleotide sequence: TGTGCCAGCAGTTTTGGGGCCGAGCAGTACTTC.

The chain has TRBV28 and TRBJ1-5, with TRBD1 matching over 10 bases. Trimming cost V 2 bases and J 6 bases; bases outside gene matches: 7. Germline CDR1 is MDHEN and CDR2 is SYDVKM. The CDR3 spans 16 residues. CDR3 region: CASSLRDRGRGQPQHF. As DNA, the CDR3 is TGTGCCAGCAGTTTAAGGGACAGGGGAAGGGGTCAGCCCCAGCATTTT. Looking up the rest from reference TRBV28 and TRBJ1-5 gives the full variable domain: DVKVTQSSRYLVKRTGEKVFLECVQDMDHENMFWYRQDPGLGLRLIYFSYDVKMKEKGDIPEGYSVSREKKERFSLILESASTNQTSMYLCASSLRDRGRGQPQHFGDGTRLSIL.

The genes are TRBV27 and TRBJ2-4; D unresolved. This CDR3 has 15 amino acids. Per germline, CDR1 MNHEY and CDR2 SMNVEV (reference sequence). V lost 4 bases to trimming and J lost 0 bases, with 10 bases between them. CDR3 loop: CASSSARLAKNIQYF. CDR3 DNA sequence: TGTGCCAGCAGTTCGGCCAGACTAGCCAAAAACATTCAGTACTTC.

The chain joins TRBV2 to TRBJ1-1; D is possibly TRBD1 (5 bases). Germline V gene lookup returns CDR1 SNHLY and CDR2 FYNNEI. This CDR3 has 13 amino acids. V lost 6 bases to trimming and J lost 1 base, with 9 bases between them. CDR3 in DNA: TGTGCCAGCAGCTCGGACAAGAACACTGAAGCTTTCTTT. As protein: CASSSDKNTEAFF.

The chain carries TRBV18 and TRBJ2-7; TRBD1 matches 7 bases. The CDR3 is made up of 15 amino acids. V shed 3 bases, J shed 4 bases, and the junction held 9 bases outside the gene matches. The germline CDR1 and CDR2 sequences are KGHSH and LQKENI. The CDR3 region has the DNA TGTGCCAGCTCACCTAGGGACAGCTCAAGTTACGAGCAGTACTTC. Amino acids: CASSPRDSSSYEQYF.

The chain carries TRBV6-6 and TRBJ2-7, with 10 positions matching TRBD1. Germline values: CDR1 MNHNY, CDR2 SVGAGI (reference sequence). The CDR3 sequence is 14 residues long. Trimming cost V 8 bases and J 3 bases; bases outside gene matches: 7. The CDR3 coding sequence is TGTGCCAGCTCGAGGGACAGGGGATTCTACGAGCAGTACTTC. It encodes CASSRDRGFYEQYF.

This clone was seen a few times. V gene TRBV27 combines with J gene TRBJ1-5; no definite D call. Germline CDR1 reads MNHEY; CDR2 reads SMNVEV (reference sequence). Trimming removed 5 bases from V and 5 bases from J, with 10 bases in between. This CDR3 contains 13 residues. The CDR3 DNA reads as TGTGCCAGCAGTCTCGTCCTTCATCAGCCCCAGCATTTT. Protein product: CASSLVLHQPQHF.

V gene TRBV5-1 combines with J gene TRBJ2-6; TRBD1 is a possible D gene (6 bases). The CDR3 consists of 16 residues. CDR1 and CDR2 (germline): SGHRS, YFSETQ. V was clipped by 4 bases and J by 2 bases, with 13 bases between them. CDR3 amino acids: CASSPDGQPGANVLTF. The CDR3 DNA reads TGCGCCAGCAGCCCGGATGGACAGCCTGGGGCCAACGTCCTGACTTTC.

As for this clone: Additional DNA sequences in this sample encode the identical CDR3. This rearrangement joins TRBV27 to TRBJ2-7, with 8 bases identical to TRBD2. CDR3 size: 13 residues. The germline V gene encodes CDR1 MNHEY and CDR2 SMNVEV (reference sequence). The trim removed 2 bases at V and 3 bases at J, leaving 0 bases unmatched. The CDR3 coding sequence is TGTGCCAGCAGTTTACGGGAGGGCTACGAGCAGTACTTC. It specifies CASSLREGYEQYF.

The chain has TRBV10-3 and TRBJ1-6; 10 bases are shared with TRBD1. CDR1 is ENHRY, CDR2 SYGVKD, per germline. The CDR3 runs to 14 residues. The trim removed 2 bases at V and 9 bases at J, leaving 1 base unmatched. CDR3 region: CAISEDRGPSPLHF. The CDR3 DNA reads TGTGCCATCAGTGAGGACAGGGGGCCTTCACCCCTCCACTTT.

This clone showed up just once. CDR3 residues: CASSLRTSNEQFF. In nucleotides, the CDR3 is TGTGCCAGCAGTTTGAGGACTTCTAATGAGCAGTTCTTC. This chain connects TRBV27 to TRBJ2-1; D perhaps matches TRBD2 (5 bases). V lost 3 bases and J lost 7, with 10 bases in between. Germline CDR1 reads MNHEY; CDR2 reads SMNVEV (reference sequence). The CDR3 is made up of 13 amino acids.

This clone came up once. The chain combines TRBV11-2 with TRBJ2-3, with TRBD1 matching over 7 bases. The trim removed 5 bases at V and 4 bases at J, leaving 3 bases unmatched. Germline V gene lookup returns CDR1 SGHAT and CDR2 FQNNGV. This CDR3 contains 13 residues. In DNA, the CDR3 is TGTGCCAGCAGCCAGGGGGTTGCAGATACGCAGTATTTT. It yields the protein CASSQGVADTQYF.

The count of this clone is one. This chain joins TRBV19 and TRBJ1-5, with 8 bases lining up with TRBD1. The V and J ends lost 3 bases and 1 base, in that order; junction bases with no gene match: 8. CDR3 length: 17 residues. Looked up from germline, CDR1 is LNHDA and CDR2 is SQIVND (reference sequence). CDR3 bases: TGTGCCAGTAGTATCCCCGGACAGGGCAAGAGCAATCAGCCCCAGCATTTT. Its translation: CASSIPGQGKSNQPQHF. The full variable domain, completed using reference TRBV19 and TRBJ1-5, is DGGITQSPKYLFRKEGQNVTLSCEQNLNHDAMYWYRQDPGQGLRLIYYSQIVNDFQKGDIAEGYSVSREKKESFPLTVTSAQKNPTAFYLCASSIPGQGKSNQPQHFGDGTRLSIL.

The chain couples TRBV5-1 to TRBJ2-1; 10 nucleotides align to TRBD1. J gave up 9 bases and V 3 bases, and 6 bases lay outside the gene matches. CDR3 length equals 14 residues. Germline CDR1 reads SGHRS; CDR2 reads YFSETQ. DNA of the CDR3: TGCGCCAGCAGCTGGGACAGGGGTGGAGGTGAGCAGTTCTTC. This sequence encodes CASSWDRGGGEQFF.

CDR3 sequence (DNA): TGTGCCAGCAGCTTAGGGTCGGGGGGCTATGGCTACACCTTC. Translated: CASSLGSGGYGYTF. This rearrangement joins TRBV11-2 to TRBJ1-2; possible D gene TRBD1, 5 bases. CDR3 length: 14 residues. Trimming stripped 1 base from V and 4 bases from J, with 10 bases between. Looked up from germline, CDR1 is SGHAT and CDR2 is FQNNGV.

The chain employs TRBV7-3 and TRBJ2-1; 10 positions match TRBD2. The CDR3 length is 16 residues. V lost 5 bases to trimming and J lost 2 bases; unmatched junction nucleotides: 6. In germline, CDR1 is SGHTA, CDR2 FQGTGA. DNA for the CDR3: TGTGCCAGCAGCCACAAGCTAGCGGGAGCCTACAATGAGCAGTTCTTC. Amino acid sequence: CASSHKLAGAYNEQFF.

J is TRBJ2-1 and V is TRBV28, with 7 positions matching TRBD2. The CDR3 is 14 amino acids. The J segment lost 5 bases and the V segment lost 3 bases, leaving 4 bases of the junction unmatched. Germline loops: CDR1 MDHEN, CDR2 SYDVKM. CDR3 protein: CASSLREWDNEQFF. CDR3 nucleotides: TGTGCCAGCAGTTTGCGGGAGTGGGACAATGAGCAGTTCTTC.

Here the CDR3 DNA reads TGTGCCACCCGGGGAACAGATACGCAGTATTTT. Its protein is CATRGTDTQYF. The rearrangement uses TRBV24-1 and TRBJ2-3; the D gene is possibly TRBD2 (5 bases). The germline gives CDR1 KGHDR, CDR2 SFDVKD. Trimming took off 9 bases at V and 3 bases at J, with 6 bases between the two ends. The CDR3 consists of 11 residues.

This sequence joins TRBV7-8 and TRBJ2-1, with TRBD2 as a possible D gene (7 bases). Germline lookup yields CDR1 SGHVS and CDR2 FQNEAQ. V lost 0 bases, J lost 5 bases, and 11 bases lay in between. This CDR3 has 15 amino acids. This CDR3 reads CASSLAEGGDNEQFF. The DNA of the CDR3 is TGTGCCAGCAGCTTAGCAGAGGGGGGGGACAATGAGCAGTTCTTC.

The genes are TRBV19 and TRBJ1-5; tentatively, D is TRBD1 (6 bases). V lost 5 bases to trimming and J lost 3 bases, with 17 bases between them. Germline-derived CDR1 and CDR2 are LNHDA and SQIVND (reference sequence). The CDR3 has 16 residues. The chain's CDR3 is CASSDYRVTANQPQHF. The CDR3 DNA sequence: TGTGCCAGTAGTGATTACAGGGTAACCGCCAATCAGCCCCAGCATTTT.

The chain joins TRBV27 to TRBJ2-3, with D possibly being TRBD2 (6 bases). Germline CDR1 reads MNHEY; CDR2 reads SMNVEV (reference sequence). V was cut by 1 base and J by 1 base, with 12 bases left in between. This CDR3 has 16 amino acids. CDR3 sequence (DNA): TGTGCCAGCAGTTTATTGGAGGGAGGAGGCACAGATACGCAGTATTTT. Translation: CASSLLEGGGTDTQYF.

The chain is built from TRBV5-1 and TRBJ2-5, with 8 bases identical to TRBD1. The CDR3 runs 14 residues. Germline-derived CDR1 and CDR2 are SGHRS and YFSETQ. Trimming removed 3 bases from V and 9 bases from J; junction bases left unmatched: 10. This chain's CDR3 is CASSYRDRPAAQYF. CDR3 nucleotides: TGCGCCAGCAGCTACCGGGACAGGCCCGCGGCCCAGTACTTC.

The chain carries TRBV6-6 and TRBJ2-4, with TRBD2 as a possible D gene (5 bases). V lost 4 bases to trimming and J lost 0 bases, with 10 bases between them. This CDR3 is built from 15 residues. The germline V gene has CDR1 MNHNY and CDR2 SVGAGI (reference sequence). The CDR3 nucleotides are TGTGCCAGCAGTTGGACGGGGTCAGCCAAAAACATTCAGTACTTC. As protein: CASSWTGSAKNIQYF.

The rearrangement uses TRBV27 and TRBJ2-7; TRBD1 agrees at 8 bases. Per germline, CDR1 MNHEY and CDR2 SMNVEV (reference sequence). With V trimmed by 5 bases and J by 2 bases, 11 bases remained unmatched. The CDR3 totals 16 residues. CDR3 in DNA: TGTGCCAGCAGTCCGAGTACGGGACAGGTCCCCTACGAGCAGTACTTC. Its translation: CASSPSTGQVPYEQYF.

V usage is TRBV27 and J usage is TRBJ2-1; 12 bases map to TRBD2. The germline V gene has CDR1 MNHEY and CDR2 SMNVEV (reference sequence). The V segment lost 10 bases and the J segment 5 bases; nucleotides outside the gene matches: 9. This CDR3 is built from 15 residues. DNA of the CDR3: TGTGCCACCAGAATAAGACTAGCGGGAGACAATGAGCAGTTCTTC. Residues: CATRIRLAGDNEQFF.